Listed below are T cell receptor beta chains from one sample, sequenced in a study of blood T cells in healthy people across ages. TCRdb re-called the 5' RACE reads through MiXCR, storing one row per CDR3 protein. In the table there are approximately 730,000 distinct CDR3 sequences, approximately 39% of which are singletons. The material sequenced was blood. Source of these receptors: a woman aged 60 to 75 in good health. The CDR3 runs from the conserved cysteine through the conserved F or W. Size is omitted from some rows. Given values are once, few, many or a class for expanded clones.

clone_size: -; j_call: -; v_call: TRBV20-1; cdr3_aa: CRGLAGETQYF
clone_size: -; j_call: TRBJ2-3; v_call: TRBV27; cdr3_aa: CASSSVTTSTDTQYF
clone_size: few; j_call: TRBJ1-2; v_call: TRBV28; cdr3_aa: CASRTTEVYGYTF
clone_size: -; j_call: TRBJ1-1; v_call: TRBV5-1; cdr3_aa: CASSFAGTGLNTEAFF
clone_size: -; j_call: TRBJ2-5; v_call: TRBV28; cdr3_aa: CASSPYATGITDEETQYF
clone_size: -; j_call: TRBJ1-2; v_call: TRBV28; cdr3_aa: CASSLFLRNRGTLGYTF
clone_size: few; j_call: TRBJ2-7; v_call: TRBV28; cdr3_aa: CASSFVGDQTYEQYF
clone_size: -; j_call: TRBJ2-7; v_call: TRBV6-2/TRBV6-3; cdr3_aa: CASTPMLTGGYEQYF
clone_size: -; j_call: TRBJ2-7; v_call: TRBV20-1; cdr3_aa: CSTLQGWRETQYF
clone_size: once; j_call: TRBJ2-7; v_call: TRBV25-1; cdr3_aa: CASSGDLAYEQYF
clone_size: -; j_call: TRBJ2-1; v_call: TRBV28; cdr3_aa: CANSLRGGALANEQFF
clone_size: -; j_call: -; v_call: TRBV20-1; cdr3_aa: CSARGLQFNYEQYF
clone_size: -; j_call: TRBJ1-6; v_call: TRBV7-3; cdr3_aa: CASGGTGNSPLHF
clone_size: -; j_call: TRBJ2-1; v_call: TRBV11-2; cdr3_aa: CASSSSVGTDSYNEQFF
clone_size: few; j_call: TRBJ1-2; v_call: TRBV7-2; cdr3_aa: CASSLQGQVVNGYTF
clone_size: many; j_call: TRBJ1-2; v_call: TRBV20-1; cdr3_aa: CSARRQGSGYTF